This TCR beta chain was identified during a study of identical twins. TCRdb reanalysed the 5' RACE reads using MiXCR and keeps one entry per CDR3 protein. The profile shows over 200,000 distinct CDR3 sequences, about 10% of them singletons. This CDR3 comprises 15 residues. From germline, CDR1 is LNHDA and CDR2 SQIVND (reference sequence). The germline V and J ends were trimmed by 1 base and 2 bases, with 10 bases remaining between them. The chain is built from TRBV19 and TRBJ2-3; D gene uncertain. Sequences were obtained from memory T cells sorted from blood. The TCR comes from a man aged 50 to 60 in good health. For the CDR3, the DNA is TGTGCCAGTAGTATAGTTGGTAGTCACACAGATACGCAGTATTTT. This translates into CASSIVGSHTDTQYF.